This T cell receptor (beta chain) was obtained from a study of blood T cell repertoires in COVID-19 (dated by TCRdb to between 2020 and 2021). Background on the whole study: The collaborator samples originated in the United States, Italy and Spain and spanned the acute and convalescent phases of COVID-19. The samples were drawn from the first 160 participants of the ongoing ImmuneRACE study and from 1,254 subjects provided by 6 global collaborators. A de-identified subject ID, COVID-19 status, age in years and sex were almost always included in the sample metadata. Where available, HLA class I and class II types were obtained from metadata supplied by the sample provider rather than from assay-based typing. The repertoires were made available in a free public database intended to serve as a resource for research on the immune response to SARS-CoV-2. The material from the prospective study consisted of cDNA or gDNA derived from T cells, B-cell-depleted T cells, or PBMCs. The dataset comprised deeply sampled blood TCRbeta repertoires from subjects exposed to, actively infected with, or recovered from COVID-19. Study-wide findings and limitations: How much clinical and demographic metadata was included differed by source and by participant, and the metadata was provided uncurated.

Participants in the prospective study were aged roughly 18 to 100 years, lived in some 24 United States geographic areas, and enrolled through a virtual design. To assign participants to cohorts, the prospective study relied on clinical history that participants themselves reported in a screening survey and a study questionnaire. Exposed participants had been in contact with someone with a PCR-confirmed or clinician-diagnosed COVID-19 case within 2 weeks of study entry. In the prospective study, mobile phlebotomists collected whole blood, serum and a nasopharyngeal or oropharyngeal swab from each participant. Additional blood draws and questionnaires over a 2-month period could optionally be provided by prospective study participants. Before DNA extraction, prospective study blood samples were shipped either frozen or at room temperature. A note on this clone: Its cognate antigen has yet to be identified. Within one base of it there is no much larger clone, and no base qualities were kept.

TCRbeta CDR3 regions were amplified from genomic DNA by means of the immunoSEQ Assay, a bias-controlled multiplex PCR. The paper's data handling went like this. The number of nucleated cells in each sample was estimated from the amplification of reference gene primers within the assay. To quantify the absolute abundance of each unique TCRbeta CDR3 rearrangement, sequence reads were collapsed and filtered. For each sample, productive Simpson clonality was calculated as the square root of Simpson's diversity index over productive rearrangements. Imported from immuneACCESS, the table was reduced by TCRdb to in-frame sequences with V and J called. These copies leave out some clones; in studies compared against another copy, an unresolved V gene accounts for under half, and the cause of the remainder is not known. The V and J calls and clone size come from that table; D and trimming were worked out from the DNA. The sample table holds fewer than 250,000 clones, of which 83% were seen once. The ten largest clones add up to around 4.6% of the sample.

Via the germline V gene, CDR1 is WSHSY and CDR2 SAAADI. Including cysteine and phenylalanine, the CDR3 has 14 amino acids. The entry retains the CDR3 DNA only, 42 bases that are in frame from base 1. Relative to germline, V is 8 bases shorter and J is 2 bases shorter, with 15 bases between their ends. Sequencing was carried out using PBMCs or T cells enriched from blood (not recorded which). Recombination joined TRBV10-2 with TRBJ1-2; the D gene is possibly TRBD1, with 6 bases matching. The sequence came from a woman in her forties or fifties who had been exposed to COVID-19. The bases read TGCGCCAGCTCAAGGGGGGGCGCGAACTATGGCTACACCTTC. This gives the protein CASSRGGANYGYTF.